A selection of T cell receptor beta chains follows, all from one sample in a study of post-analysis software for immune sequencing data. TCRdb re-called the PCR reads through MiXCR, storing one row per CDR3 protein. The table lists approximately 400,000 distinct CDR3 sequences, around 33% of them singletons. Sample: blood. The receptor source for this set is a girl under 18 with multiple sclerosis. Both conserved end residues are part of each CDR3. Size tells how often a clone was seen (once, few, many) or the class of an expanded clone, and some rows leave it out.

v_gene: TRBV7-8
abundance: NA
CDR3aa: CASSPTVLPTLYEQYF

v_gene: TRBV27
abundance: once
CDR3aa: CASSLFKTSGGTDTQYF

v_gene: TRBV29-1
abundance: NA
CDR3aa: CSAPGQLAGGYTF

v_gene: TRBV27
abundance: few
CDR3aa: CASSFGGLGNQPQHF

v_gene: TRBV12-3/TRBV12-4
abundance: NA
CDR3aa: CASSFPLGGEQYF

v_gene: TRBV24-1
abundance: NA
CDR3aa: CATSENYGYTF

v_gene: TRBV5-1
abundance: NA
CDR3aa: CASSPLADQETQYF

v_gene: TRBV20-1
abundance: few
CDR3aa: CSAKPGQGLRCEKLFF

v_gene: TRBV9
abundance: NA
CDR3aa: CASSARQGTNTDTQYF

v_gene: TRBV7-8
abundance: few
CDR3aa: CASSFGQLNNEQFF

v_gene: TRBV5-1
abundance: NA
CDR3aa: CASGPSGTYEQYF

v_gene: TRBV7-9
abundance: few
CDR3aa: CASFPPRGGTEAFF

v_gene: TRBV13
abundance: NA
CDR3aa: CASSQGGSTDTQYF